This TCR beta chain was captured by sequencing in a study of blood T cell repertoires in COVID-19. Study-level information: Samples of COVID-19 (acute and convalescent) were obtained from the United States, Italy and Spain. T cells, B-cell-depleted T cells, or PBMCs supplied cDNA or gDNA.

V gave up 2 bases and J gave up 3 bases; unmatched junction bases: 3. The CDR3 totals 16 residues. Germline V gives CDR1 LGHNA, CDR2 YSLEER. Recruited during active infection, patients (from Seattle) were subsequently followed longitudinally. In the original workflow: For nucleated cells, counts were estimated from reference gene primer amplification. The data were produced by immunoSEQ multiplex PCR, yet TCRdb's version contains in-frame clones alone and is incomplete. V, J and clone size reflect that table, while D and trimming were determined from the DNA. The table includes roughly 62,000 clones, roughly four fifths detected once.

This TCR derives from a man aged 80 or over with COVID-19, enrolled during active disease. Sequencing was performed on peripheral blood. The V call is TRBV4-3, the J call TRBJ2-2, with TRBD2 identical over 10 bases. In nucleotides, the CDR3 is TGCGCCAGCAGCCAAATTAGCGGGAGGTACACCGGGGAGCTGTTTTTT. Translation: CASSQISGRYTGELFF.